A selection of T cell receptor beta chains follows, all from one sample in a study of T cells in Graves' hyperthyroidism and ophthalmopathy. Each CDR3 protein gets one entry after TCRdb re-called the multiplex PCR reads with MiXCR. The data show about 380,000 distinct CDR3 sequences, 18% seen once. The specimen sequenced was blood. These receptor sequences come from a man younger than 35 with Graves' ophthalmopathy. Both conserved end residues are part of each CDR3. Fields, in order: V gene, J gene, D gene, clone size, CDR3 DNA, CDR3 protein. The D gene is left open where the match is weak. Clone size is shown for a subset of rows, as once, few, many or a class of expanded clone.

V gene: TRBV12-3/TRBV12-4
J gene: TRBJ2-7
D gene: TRBD2
clone size: .
CDR3 DNA: TGTGCCAGCAGTTTAGCGGGAGGGGACGAGCAGTACTTC
CDR3 protein: CASSLAGGDEQYF

V gene: TRBV13
J gene: TRBJ1-1
D gene: .
clone size: few
CDR3 DNA: TGTGCCAGCAGCTATGCTTACGACAACACTGAAGCTTTCTTT
CDR3 protein: CASSYAYDNTEAFF

V gene: TRBV28
J gene: TRBJ1-2
D gene: .
clone size: many
CDR3 DNA: TGTGCCAGCAGTTTAATCATACAAACCGTTTATGGCTACACCTTC
CDR3 protein: CASSLIIQTVYGYTF

V gene: TRBV19
J gene: TRBJ1-2
D gene: TRBD1
clone size: few
CDR3 DNA: TGTGCCAGTATTGGACAGGGGTTTAACTATGGCTACACCTTC
CDR3 protein: CASIGQGFNYGYTF

V gene: TRBV27
J gene: TRBJ1-6
D gene: .
clone size: many
CDR3 DNA: TGTGCCAGCAGTTTAGGCCCGAGCTCCTATAATTCACCCCTCCACTTT
CDR3 protein: CASSLGPSSYNSPLHF

V gene: TRBV14
J gene: TRBJ2-7
D gene: .
clone size: few
CDR3 DNA: TGTGCCAGCAGGCAGGAGGGTCAGCCTCCCTACGAGCAGTACTTC
CDR3 protein: CASRQEGQPPYEQYF

V gene: TRBV20-1
J gene: TRBJ1-5
D gene: TRBD1
clone size: .
CDR3 DNA: TGCAGTGCTAGAAAGTTCGGCAGGGGGCCTGAATCTTATAGCAATCAGCCCCAGCATTTT
CDR3 protein: CSARKFGRGPESYSNQPQHF

V gene: TRBV20-1
J gene: TRBJ2-7
D gene: .
clone size: many
CDR3 DNA: TGCAGTGCTAGAGATCCCAGGGGAGTAATTTACGAGCAGTACTTC
CDR3 protein: CSARDPRGVIYEQYF

V gene: TRBV19
J gene: TRBJ1-1
D gene: .
clone size: .
CDR3 DNA: TGTGCCACAGTTAACCGGGGACCAATGAACACTGAAGCTTTCTTT
CDR3 protein: CATVNRGPMNTEAFF

V gene: TRBV4-1
J gene: TRBJ2-7
D gene: TRBD2
clone size: few
CDR3 DNA: TGCGCCAGCAGCCTACCGGGACGGGGACTACACGAGCAGTACTTC
CDR3 protein: CASSLPGRGLHEQYF

V gene: TRBV7-2
J gene: TRBJ2-3
D gene: TRBD2
clone size: few
CDR3 DNA: TGTGCCAGCAGAACTAACCTAGCGGGGGGCCGGGATACGCAGTATTTT
CDR3 protein: CASRTNLAGGRDTQYF

V gene: TRBV15
J gene: TRBJ2-3
D gene: .
clone size: .
CDR3 DNA: TGTGCCACCAGCAGAGCCAATGGGGCAGATACGCAGTATTTT
CDR3 protein: CATSRANGADTQYF

V gene: TRBV20-1
J gene: TRBJ2-3
D gene: TRBD1
clone size: many
CDR3 DNA: TGCAGTGCTAGAAAGCCAGGGGGTGGCACAGATACGCAGTATTTT
CDR3 protein: CSARKPGGGTDTQYF

V gene: TRBV6-1
J gene: TRBJ2-3
D gene: .
clone size: .
CDR3 DNA: TGTGCCAGCAGGGGCGGCGCGCCAGATACGCAGTATTTT
CDR3 protein: CASRGGAPDTQYF

V gene: TRBV14
J gene: TRBJ1-6
D gene: .
clone size: .
CDR3 DNA: TGTGCCAGCAGCCAAGCACAGGGACCCGCCTCACCCCTCCACTTT
CDR3 protein: CASSQAQGPASPLHF

V gene: TRBV7-9
J gene: TRBJ1-4
D gene: TRBD1
clone size: .
CDR3 DNA: TGTGCCAGCAGCTCGGGACAGGGGGCCTTTCGGGAAAAACTGTTTTTT
CDR3 protein: CASSSGQGAFREKLFF

V gene: TRBV6-6
J gene: TRBJ2-3
D gene: .
clone size: few
CDR3 DNA: TGTGCCAGCAGTTACTTGGGGGTCGGCACAGATACGCAGTATTTT
CDR3 protein: CASSYLGVGTDTQYF

V gene: TRBV7-3
J gene: TRBJ2-1
D gene: TRBD2
clone size: many
CDR3 DNA: TGTGCCAGCAGCCCGGTAGCGGGGGCCCGAAATGAGCAGTTCTTC
CDR3 protein: CASSPVAGARNEQFF

V gene: TRBV7-6
J gene: TRBJ2-3
D gene: TRBD2
clone size: .
CDR3 DNA: TGTGCCAGCAGCTTAAGGTACCGGGGACTAGCGGACACAGATACGCAGTATTTT
CDR3 protein: CASSLRYRGLADTDTQYF

V gene: TRBV6-1
J gene: TRBJ2-5
D gene: TRBD1
clone size: many
CDR3 DNA: TGTGCCAGCAGTGACGGGCTAGCCAGGGGGGAGACCCAGTACTTC
CDR3 protein: CASSDGLARGETQYF

V gene: TRBV7-9
J gene: TRBJ2-7
D gene: TRBD1
clone size: many
CDR3 DNA: TGTGCCAGCAGCCGGGGGACAGGGACGCGAAACGAGCAGTACTTC
CDR3 protein: CASSRGTGTRNEQYF

V gene: TRBV28
J gene: TRBJ2-1
D gene: .
clone size: many
CDR3 DNA: TGTGCCAGCAGTCCGCCCAGATACGACAATGAGCAGTTCTTC
CDR3 protein: CASSPPRYDNEQFF

V gene: TRBV13
J gene: TRBJ2-5
D gene: TRBD2
clone size: many
CDR3 DNA: TGTGCCAGCAGCTTAGTAGCGGGGATAGAGACCCAGTACTTC
CDR3 protein: CASSLVAGIETQYF

V gene: TRBV5-1
J gene: TRBJ2-7
D gene: TRBD1
clone size: many
CDR3 DNA: TGCGCCAGCGCCCCCGGGACAGGGGTCTACGAGCAGTACTTC
CDR3 protein: CASAPGTGVYEQYF

V gene: TRBV5-1
J gene: TRBJ2-1
D gene: TRBD2
clone size: many
CDR3 DNA: TGCGCCAGCAGCCCGGGACTAGCGGGGGGTTTTTTCTACAATGAGCAGTTCTTC
CDR3 protein: CASSPGLAGGFFYNEQFF

V gene: TRBV5-1
J gene: TRBJ2-5
D gene: TRBD1
clone size: many
CDR3 DNA: TGCGCCAGCAGCTTGTGGGGACAGGGGGCCGAGGAGACCCAGTACTTC
CDR3 protein: CASSLWGQGAEETQYF

V gene: TRBV5-5
J gene: TRBJ1-5
D gene: .
clone size: many
CDR3 DNA: TGTGCCAGCAGCGGACACCCACGACGGGAGCCCCAGCATTTT
CDR3 protein: CASSGHPRREPQHF

V gene: TRBV27
J gene: TRBJ1-3
D gene: .
clone size: .
CDR3 DNA: TGTGCCAGCAGTTCCGGACAGATTTCGGGAAACACCATATATTTT
CDR3 protein: CASSSGQISGNTIYF

V gene: TRBV11-2
J gene: TRBJ2-5
D gene: .
clone size: many
CDR3 DNA: TGTGCCAGCAGCACCTCCAGGGAGACCCAGTACTTC
CDR3 protein: CASSTSRETQYF

V gene: TRBV2
J gene: TRBJ2-1
D gene: .
clone size: few
CDR3 DNA: TGTGCCAGCAGTCTCGGAGGCATTGATGAGCAGTTCTTC
CDR3 protein: CASSLGGIDEQFF

V gene: TRBV5-1
J gene: TRBJ1-2
D gene: .
clone size: few
CDR3 DNA: TGCGCCAGCAGCTCCGCAGGGACCGCCTATGGCTACACCTTC
CDR3 protein: CASSSAGTAYGYTF

V gene: TRBV5-5
J gene: TRBJ1-2
D gene: TRBD1
clone size: many
CDR3 DNA: TGTGCCAGCAGCTTGGGACAGGGAACTGACTATGGCTACACCTTC
CDR3 protein: CASSLGQGTDYGYTF

V gene: TRBV12-3/TRBV12-4
J gene: TRBJ2-1
D gene: .
clone size: many
CDR3 DNA: TGTGCCAGCAGCGGAATGGAACGGAATGAGCAGTTCTTC
CDR3 protein: CASSGMERNEQFF

V gene: TRBV20-1
J gene: TRBJ2-5
D gene: TRBD1
clone size: many
CDR3 DNA: TGCAGTGCTAAGGGCCCGGGACAGGTGTATCAAGAGACCCAGTACTTC
CDR3 protein: CSAKGPGQVYQETQYF

V gene: TRBV7-6
J gene: TRBJ2-7
D gene: TRBD2
clone size: few
CDR3 DNA: TGTGCCAGCAGCTTAGAGGCTAGCGGGGCTCTATACGAGCAGTACTTC
CDR3 protein: CASSLEASGALYEQYF

V gene: TRBV28
J gene: TRBJ1-5
D gene: TRBD1
clone size: few
CDR3 DNA: TGTGCCAGCAGGCGGGAGACAGGGGTTCAGCCCCAGCATTTT
CDR3 protein: CASRRETGVQPQHF

V gene: TRBV2
J gene: TRBJ1-5
D gene: TRBD1
clone size: few
CDR3 DNA: TGTGCCAGCAGTGAAGGGCGGGCAGGGGGCTTGAACAATCAGCCCCAGCATTTT
CDR3 protein: CASSEGRAGGLNNQPQHF

V gene: TRBV6-2/TRBV6-3
J gene: TRBJ2-1
D gene: TRBD1
clone size: .
CDR3 DNA: TGTGCCAGCAGTTCCCTCCCGGGACAGGGGTATAATGAGCAGTTCTTC
CDR3 protein: CASSSLPGQGYNEQFF

V gene: TRBV12-3/TRBV12-4
J gene: TRBJ1-2
D gene: .
clone size: many
CDR3 DNA: TGTGCCAGCAGTTTACGGAACTATGGCTACACCTTC
CDR3 protein: CASSLRNYGYTF

V gene: TRBV20-1
J gene: TRBJ2-3
D gene: .
clone size: .
CDR3 DNA: TGCAGTGCTAGAGTGGACAATGCCCTAGGGGATACGCAGTATTTT
CDR3 protein: CSARVDNALGDTQYF

V gene: TRBV20-1
J gene: TRBJ1-3
D gene: .
clone size: few
CDR3 DNA: TGCAGTGCTAAAGGGGATGAGGGCAGAACAAACACCATATATTTT
CDR3 protein: CSAKGDEGRTNTIYF

V gene: TRBV5-1
J gene: TRBJ2-3
D gene: TRBD2
clone size: many
CDR3 DNA: TGCGCCAGCAGCTCCGGACTAGCGGGGGGCCGGACGCTTAGCACAGATACGCAGTATTTT
CDR3 protein: CASSSGLAGGRTLSTDTQYF

V gene: TRBV6-1
J gene: TRBJ2-7
D gene: TRBD2
clone size: many
CDR3 DNA: TGTGCCAGCAGTTGGTCCAGGGAGGGAGAGCAGTACTTC
CDR3 protein: CASSWSREGEQYF

V gene: TRBV12-3/TRBV12-4
J gene: TRBJ2-7
D gene: .
clone size: many
CDR3 DNA: TGTGCCAGCACCAAGGAACGGGGATACGAGCAGTACTTC
CDR3 protein: CASTKERGYEQYF

V gene: TRBV27
J gene: TRBJ1-6
D gene: .
clone size: few
CDR3 DNA: TGTGCCAGCAGTTTACTTCGTCCAGGGGAGAAGACACCCCTCCACTTT
CDR3 protein: CASSLLRPGEKTPLHF